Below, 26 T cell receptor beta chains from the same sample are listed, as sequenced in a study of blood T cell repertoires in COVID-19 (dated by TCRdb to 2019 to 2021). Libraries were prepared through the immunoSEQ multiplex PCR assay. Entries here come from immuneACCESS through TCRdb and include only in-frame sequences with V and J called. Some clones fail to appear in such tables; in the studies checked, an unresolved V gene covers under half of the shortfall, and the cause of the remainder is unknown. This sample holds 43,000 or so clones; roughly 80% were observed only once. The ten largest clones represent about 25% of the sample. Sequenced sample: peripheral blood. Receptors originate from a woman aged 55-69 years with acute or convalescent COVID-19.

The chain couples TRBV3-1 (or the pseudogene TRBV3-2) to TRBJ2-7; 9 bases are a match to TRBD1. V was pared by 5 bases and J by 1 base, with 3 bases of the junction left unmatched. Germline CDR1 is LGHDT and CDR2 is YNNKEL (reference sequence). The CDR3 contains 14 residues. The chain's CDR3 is CASSNGTGSYEQYF. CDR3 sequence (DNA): TGTGCCAGCAGCAACGGGACAGGGTCCTACGAGCAGTACTTC.

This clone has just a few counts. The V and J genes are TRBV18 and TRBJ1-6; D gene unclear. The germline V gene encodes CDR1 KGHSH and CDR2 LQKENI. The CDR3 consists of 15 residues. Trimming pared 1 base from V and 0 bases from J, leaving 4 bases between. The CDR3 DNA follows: TGTGCCAGCTCACCACTAGACTCCTATAATTCACCCCTCCACTTT. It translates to CASSPLDSYNSPLHF. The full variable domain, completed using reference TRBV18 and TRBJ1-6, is NAGVMQNPRHLVRRRGQEARLRCSPMKGHSHVYWYRQLPEEGLKFMVYLQKENIIDESGMPKERFSAEFPKEGPSILRIQQVVRGDSAAYFCASSPLDSYNSPLHFGNGTRLTVT.

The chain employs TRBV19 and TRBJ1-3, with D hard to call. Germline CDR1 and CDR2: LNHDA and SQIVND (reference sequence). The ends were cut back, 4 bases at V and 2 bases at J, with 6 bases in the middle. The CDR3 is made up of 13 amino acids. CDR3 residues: CASSNRAGNTIYF. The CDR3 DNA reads TGTGCCAGTAGTAATCGTGCTGGAAACACCATATATTTT.

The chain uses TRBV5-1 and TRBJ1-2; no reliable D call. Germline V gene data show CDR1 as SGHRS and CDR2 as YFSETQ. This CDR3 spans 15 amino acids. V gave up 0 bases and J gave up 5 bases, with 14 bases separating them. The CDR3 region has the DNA TGCGCCAGCAGCTTGGCGGAGGGCGCCCAATATGGCTACACCTTC. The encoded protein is CASSLAEGAQYGYTF.

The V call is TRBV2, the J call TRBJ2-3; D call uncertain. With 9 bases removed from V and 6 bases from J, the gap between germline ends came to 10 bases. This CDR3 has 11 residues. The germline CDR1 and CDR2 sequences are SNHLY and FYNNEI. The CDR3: CASRARDTQYF. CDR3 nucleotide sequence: TGTGCCAGTAGAGCGCGCGATACGCAGTATTTT.

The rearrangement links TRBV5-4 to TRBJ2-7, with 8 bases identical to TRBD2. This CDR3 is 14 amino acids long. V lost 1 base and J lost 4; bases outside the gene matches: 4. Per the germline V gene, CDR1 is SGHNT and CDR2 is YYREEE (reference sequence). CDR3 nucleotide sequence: TGTGCCAGCAGCTTGTCCGGGGGGGCTTACGAGCAGTACTTC. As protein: CASSLSGGAYEQYF.

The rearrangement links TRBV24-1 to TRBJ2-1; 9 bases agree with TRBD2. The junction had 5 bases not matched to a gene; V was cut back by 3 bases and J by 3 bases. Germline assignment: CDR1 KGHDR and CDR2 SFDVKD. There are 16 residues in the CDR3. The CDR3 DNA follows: TGTGCCACCAGTGATCCCGCTAGCGGGGACTACAATGAGCAGTTCTTC. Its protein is CATSDPASGDYNEQFF.

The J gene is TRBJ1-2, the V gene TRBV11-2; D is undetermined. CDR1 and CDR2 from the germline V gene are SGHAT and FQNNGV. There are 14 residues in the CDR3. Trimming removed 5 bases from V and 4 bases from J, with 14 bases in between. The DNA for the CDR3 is TGTGCCAGCAGCCACCAAGCGGTAGCCTATGGCTACACCTTC. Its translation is CASSHQAVAYGYTF.

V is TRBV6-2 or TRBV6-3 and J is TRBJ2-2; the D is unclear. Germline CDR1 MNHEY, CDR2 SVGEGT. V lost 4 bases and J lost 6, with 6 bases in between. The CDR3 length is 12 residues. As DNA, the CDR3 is TGTGCCAGCAGTTCCTATCCCGGGGAGCTGTTTTTT. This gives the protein CASSSYPGELFF.

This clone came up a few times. The DNA for the CDR3 is TGCGCCAGCACTGGGAACGGGCCCCAAGGGGGAGATACGCAGTATTTT. Its translation is CASTGNGPQGGDTQYF. V and J are TRBV4-1 and TRBJ2-3; D possibly corresponds to TRBD1 (6 bases). The germline V gene has CDR1 MGHRA and CDR2 YSYEKL. Trimming removed 7 bases at V and 5 bases at J, with 22 bases between. The CDR3 spans 16 residues.

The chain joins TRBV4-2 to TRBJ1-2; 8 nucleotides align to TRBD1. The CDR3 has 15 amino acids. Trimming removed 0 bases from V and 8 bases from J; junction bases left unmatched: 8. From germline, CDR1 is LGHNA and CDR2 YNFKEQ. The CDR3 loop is CASSQERQGFVGYTF. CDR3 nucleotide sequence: TGTGCCAGCAGCCAAGAAAGACAGGGGTTTGTAGGCTACACCTTC.

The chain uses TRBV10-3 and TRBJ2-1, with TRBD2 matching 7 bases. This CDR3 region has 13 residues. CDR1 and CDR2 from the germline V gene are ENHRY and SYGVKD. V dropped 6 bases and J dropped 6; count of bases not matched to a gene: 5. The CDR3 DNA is TGTGCCATCAGCCTAGCGGAGACCAATGAGCAGTTCTTC. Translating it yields CAISLAETNEQFF.

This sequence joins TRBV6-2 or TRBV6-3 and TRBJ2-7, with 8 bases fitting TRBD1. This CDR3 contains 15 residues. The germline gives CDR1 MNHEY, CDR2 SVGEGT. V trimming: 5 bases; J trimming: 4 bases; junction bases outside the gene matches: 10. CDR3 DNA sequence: TGTGCCAGCAGTCCGAGGACAGGGTTGGGATACGAGCAGTACTTC. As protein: CASSPRTGLGYEQYF.

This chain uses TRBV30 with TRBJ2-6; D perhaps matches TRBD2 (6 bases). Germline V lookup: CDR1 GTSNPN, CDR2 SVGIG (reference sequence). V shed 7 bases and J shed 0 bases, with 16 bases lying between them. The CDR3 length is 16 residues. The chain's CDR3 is CASGREGSSGANVLTF. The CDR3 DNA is TGTGCCTCGGGGCGGGAAGGAAGCTCTGGGGCCAACGTCCTGACTTTC. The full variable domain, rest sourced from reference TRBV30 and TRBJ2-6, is SQTIHQWPATLVQPVGSPLSLECTVEGTSNPNLYWYRQAAGRGLQLLFYSVGIGQISSEVPQNLSASRPQDRQFILSSKKLLLSDSGFYLCASGREGSSGANVLTFGAGSRLTVL.

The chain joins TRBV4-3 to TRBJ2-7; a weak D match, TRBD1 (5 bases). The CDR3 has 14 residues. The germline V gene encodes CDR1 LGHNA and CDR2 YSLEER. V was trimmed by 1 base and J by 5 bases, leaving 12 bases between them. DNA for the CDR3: TGCGCCAGCAGCCAAGGTCCAGGGTTGGACGAGCAGTACTTC. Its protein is CASSQGPGLDEQYF.

The CDR3: CATGRGQGQPQHF. In DNA, the CDR3 is TGTGCCACAGGCAGGGGGCAGGGGCAGCCCCAGCATTTT. The chain is built from TRBV19 and TRBJ1-5; the match to TRBD1 covers 8 bases. Germline V gives CDR1 LNHDA, CDR2 SQIVND (reference sequence). Losses at the gene ends were 10 bases for V and 7 bases for J; bases not matched to a gene: 9. The CDR3 sequence is 13 residues long.

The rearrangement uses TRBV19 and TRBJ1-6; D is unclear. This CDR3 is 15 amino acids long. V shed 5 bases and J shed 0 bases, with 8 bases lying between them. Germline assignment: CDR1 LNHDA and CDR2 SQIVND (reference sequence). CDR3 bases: TGTGCCAGTAGTTCCGGGGTCTCCTATAATTCACCCCTCCACTTT. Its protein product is CASSSGVSYNSPLHF.

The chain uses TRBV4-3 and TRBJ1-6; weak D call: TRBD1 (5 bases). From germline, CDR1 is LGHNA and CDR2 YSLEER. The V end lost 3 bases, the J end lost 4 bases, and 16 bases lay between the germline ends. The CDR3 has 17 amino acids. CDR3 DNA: TGCGCCAGCAGCCACGATTCAGACAGACCTTATAATTCACCCCTCCACTTT. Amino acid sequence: CASSHDSDRPYNSPLHF.

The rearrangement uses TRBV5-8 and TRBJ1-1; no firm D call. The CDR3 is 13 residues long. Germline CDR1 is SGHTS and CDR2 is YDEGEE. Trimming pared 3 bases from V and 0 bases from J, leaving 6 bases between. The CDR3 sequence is CASSSILNTEAFF. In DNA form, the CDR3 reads TGTGCCAGCAGCTCCATTTTGAACACTGAAGCTTTCTTT.

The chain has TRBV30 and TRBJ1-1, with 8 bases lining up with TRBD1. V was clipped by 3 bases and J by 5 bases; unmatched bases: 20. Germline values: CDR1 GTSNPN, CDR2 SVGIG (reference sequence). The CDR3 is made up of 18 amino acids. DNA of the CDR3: TGTGCCTGGAGCGGACTAGGACAGGGAGAAAGGACCCTTACTGAAGCTTTCTTT. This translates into CAWSGLGQGERTLTEAFF.

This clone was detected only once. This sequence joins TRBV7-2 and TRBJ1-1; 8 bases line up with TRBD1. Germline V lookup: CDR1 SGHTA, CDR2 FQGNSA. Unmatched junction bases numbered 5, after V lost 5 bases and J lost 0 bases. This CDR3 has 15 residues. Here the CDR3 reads CASSLGQVMNTEAFF. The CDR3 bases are TGTGCCAGCAGCCTGGGACAGGTCATGAACACTGAAGCTTTCTTT.

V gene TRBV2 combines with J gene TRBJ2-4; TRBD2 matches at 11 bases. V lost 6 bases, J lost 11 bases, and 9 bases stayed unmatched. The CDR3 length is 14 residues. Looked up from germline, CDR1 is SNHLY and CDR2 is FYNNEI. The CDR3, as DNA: TGTGCCAGCAGAGATACTAGCGGGGGCAGCGTTCAGTACTTC. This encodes CASRDTSGGSVQYF.

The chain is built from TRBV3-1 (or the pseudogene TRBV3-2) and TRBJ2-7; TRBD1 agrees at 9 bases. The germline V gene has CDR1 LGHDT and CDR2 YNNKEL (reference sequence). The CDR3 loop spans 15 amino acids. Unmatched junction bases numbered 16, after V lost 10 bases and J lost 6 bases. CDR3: CAIRDRVMRWGEQYF. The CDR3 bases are TGTGCCATTAGGGACAGGGTAATGAGGTGGGGCGAGCAGTACTTC.

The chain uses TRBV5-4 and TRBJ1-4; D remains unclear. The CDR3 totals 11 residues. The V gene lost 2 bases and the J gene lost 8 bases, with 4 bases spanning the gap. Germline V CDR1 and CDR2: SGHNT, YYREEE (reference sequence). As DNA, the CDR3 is TGTGCCAGCAGCTTCGGGGAAAAACTGTTTTTT. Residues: CASSFGEKLFF.

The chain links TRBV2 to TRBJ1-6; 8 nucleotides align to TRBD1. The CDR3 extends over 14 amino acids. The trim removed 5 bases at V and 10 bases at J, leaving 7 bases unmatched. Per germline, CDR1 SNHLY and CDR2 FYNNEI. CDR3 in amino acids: CASSLGDRRSPLHF. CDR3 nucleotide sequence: TGTGCCAGCAGTCTCGGGGACAGGAGGTCACCCCTCCACTTT.

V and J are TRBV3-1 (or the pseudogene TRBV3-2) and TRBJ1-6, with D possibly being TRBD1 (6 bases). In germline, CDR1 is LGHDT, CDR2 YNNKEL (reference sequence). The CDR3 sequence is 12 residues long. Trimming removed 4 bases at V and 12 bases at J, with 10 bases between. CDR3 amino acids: CASSRGQRPLHF. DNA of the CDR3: TGTGCCAGCAGCCGAGGACAGAGACCCCTCCACTTT.